Each of the 14 T cell receptor beta chains below was sequenced from the same sample in a study of shared clonotypes between healthy human individuals. Profiling relied on immunoSEQ multiplex PCR, and the TCRdb table lists in-frame clones only, not all of them. The sample contains some 2,500,000 clones, around 92% of which appear only once. The source material was naive CD4+ T cells from PBMCs. The subset: CD45RA+ positively selected. These receptors were collected from a man aged 18 to 29 in good health. Some clones in this sample may be carry-over from other donors' samples.

Details on this clone: Within the sample, other DNA sequences also encode this same CDR3. J is TRBJ2-5 and V is TRBV5-4; 7 nucleotides agree with TRBD1. Germline V lookup: CDR1 SGHNT, CDR2 YYREEE (reference sequence). With 2 bases clipped from V and 3 bases from J, the junction kept 1 base outside the gene matches. CDR3 size: 13 residues. This CDR3 reads CASSLTGEETQYF. The CDR3 DNA reads TGTGCCAGCAGCTTAACAGGGGAAGAGACCCAGTACTTC.

A word on this clone: The same CDR3 is also encoded by other DNA sequences in this sample. J is TRBJ2-5 and V is TRBV5-1; D might be TRBD1 or TRBD2, each matching 5 bases. This CDR3 is 13 amino acids long. The germline V and J ends were trimmed by 2 bases and 1 base, with 6 bases remaining between them. The germline gives CDR1 SGHRS, CDR2 YFSETQ. The CDR3 protein is CASSFGAQETQYF. The CDR3 nucleotides read TGCGCCAGCAGCTTCGGGGCCCAAGAGACCCAGTACTTC. Looking up the rest from reference TRBV5-1 and TRBJ2-5 gives the full variable domain: KAGVTQTPRYLIKTRGQQVTLSCSPISGHRSVSWYQQTPGQGLQFLFEYFSETQRNKGNFPGRFSGRQFSNSRSEMNVSTLELGDSALYLCASSFGAQETQYFGPGTRLLVL.

This rearrangement joins TRBV4-3 to TRBJ2-1; D perhaps matches TRBD2 (6 bases). Trimming removed 4 bases from V and 4 bases from J, with 17 bases in between. Germline V gives CDR1 LGHNA, CDR2 YSLEER. This CDR3 has 16 amino acids. In DNA, the CDR3 is TGCGCCAGCAGCCTCCCGTTGGTTCGGGGGTACAATGAGCAGTTCTTC. Protein sequence: CASSLPLVRGYNEQFF.

The V gene is TRBV28, the J gene TRBJ2-7, with 9 nucleotides matching TRBD2. Trimming cost V 3 bases and J 4 bases; bases outside gene matches: 10. Germline V CDR1 and CDR2: MDHEN, SYDVKM. The CDR3 loop spans 16 amino acids. The CDR3 DNA is TGTGCCAGCAGTTTTCAGCCGGCTAGCGGGGTATACGAGCAGTACTTC. Its protein is CASSFQPASGVYEQYF.

The V call is TRBV7-2, the J call TRBJ2-7; the D gene is possibly TRBD1 (5 bases). Trimming stripped 1 base from V and 0 bases from J, with 10 bases between. This CDR3 contains 15 residues. Germline V gene data show CDR1 as SGHTA and CDR2 as FQGNSA. As DNA, the CDR3 is TGTGCCAGCAGCTTAGTTTGGGGCAGCTCCTACGAGCAGTACTTC. This translates into CASSLVWGSSYEQYF.

V gene TRBV5-5 combines with J gene TRBJ1-5; D unresolved. The CDR3 is 13 amino acids. Between the trimmed V and J ends, which lost 0 bases and 5 bases, there was a span of 6 bases. The germline CDR1 and CDR2 sequences are SGHKS and YYEKEE (reference sequence). CDR3 DNA: TGTGCCAGCAGCTTGGCGAGGGATCAGCCCCAGCATTTT. Translated, it gives CASSLARDQPQHF.

The chain carries TRBV10-3 and TRBJ1-1; the match to TRBD1 covers 10 bases. The CDR3 sequence is 15 residues long. V was pared by 4 bases and J by 1 base, with 3 bases of the junction left unmatched. Germline V gene lookup returns CDR1 ENHRY and CDR2 SYGVKD. The CDR3 here is CAISGQGAGNTEAFF. In nucleotides, the CDR3 is TGTGCCATCAGTGGACAGGGGGCCGGGAACACTGAAGCTTTCTTT.

CDR3: CASSWGQGVHEQYF. CDR3 bases: TGTGCCAGCAGCTGGGGGCAGGGGGTACACGAGCAGTACTTC. The rearrangement joins TRBV7-8 to TRBJ2-7, with 7 bases lining up with TRBD1. Germline trimming cut 4 bases from V and 5 bases from J; bases unmatched to any gene: 8. The germline gives CDR1 SGHVS, CDR2 FQNEAQ. The length of the CDR3 is 14 residues.

The chain carries TRBV6-5 and TRBJ1-1; D uncertain. The CDR3 spans 15 residues. V gave up 10 bases and J gave up 1 base, with 19 bases separating them. CDR1 is MNHEY, CDR2 SVGAGI, per germline. CDR3 region: CATRASKWENTEAFF. CDR3 nucleotides: TGTGCCACCCGGGCCTCGAAATGGGAGAACACTGAAGCTTTCTTT.

V gene TRBV4-2 combines with J gene TRBJ2-7; D could derive from TRBD1 or TRBD2 (5 bases each). Germline assignment: CDR1 LGHNA and CDR2 YNFKEQ. The CDR3 has 15 residues. The ends were cut back, 0 bases at V and 2 bases at J, with 11 bases in the middle. The CDR3 DNA reads TGTGCCAGCAGCCAAGATCCGGGACCCGCCTACGAGCAGTACTTC. Its translation is CASSQDPGPAYEQYF.

The chain recombines TRBV5-6 with TRBJ2-7; unclear D gene. CDR1 and CDR2 from the germline V gene are SGHDT and YYEEEE. V shed 4 bases and J shed 3 bases, with 14 bases lying between them. There are 14 residues in the CDR3. CDR3 bases: TGTGCCAGCAGCATGAAGACTTCCGACTACGAGCAGTACTTC. It yields the protein CASSMKTSDYEQYF.

The V and J genes are TRBV6-1 and TRBJ2-5, with D tentatively TRBD1 or TRBD2 (5 bases each). Germline CDR1 is MNHNS and CDR2 is SASEGT. The CDR3 consists of 15 residues. V lost 8 bases and J 7 bases, leaving 23 bases between the germline ends. The CDR3 DNA reads as TGTGCCAGCTCAAACCCGGGACGGCAATGGGGGACCCAGTACTTC. Its translation is CASSNPGRQWGTQYF.

J is TRBJ1-5 and V is TRBV28; D gene unclear. Germline assignment: CDR1 MDHEN and CDR2 SYDVKM. The CDR3 contains 13 residues. V was cut by 6 bases and J by 4 bases, with 10 bases left in between. The CDR3 nucleotides read TGTGCCAGCAGCTACAGACAAAATCAGCCCCAGCATTTT. It codes for CASSYRQNQPQHF.

As regards this clone: Within the sample, other DNA sequences also encode this same CDR3. J is TRBJ1-4 and V is TRBV5-1; 7 bases fit TRBD1. The ends lost 4 bases at V and 0 bases at J; junction bases unmatched: 3. The CDR3 runs to 15 residues. Germline values: CDR1 SGHRS, CDR2 YFSETQ. The CDR3 sequence is CASSTGTATNEKLFF. The CDR3 coding sequence is TGCGCCAGCAGCACCGGGACAGCAACTAATGAAAAACTGTTTTTT.